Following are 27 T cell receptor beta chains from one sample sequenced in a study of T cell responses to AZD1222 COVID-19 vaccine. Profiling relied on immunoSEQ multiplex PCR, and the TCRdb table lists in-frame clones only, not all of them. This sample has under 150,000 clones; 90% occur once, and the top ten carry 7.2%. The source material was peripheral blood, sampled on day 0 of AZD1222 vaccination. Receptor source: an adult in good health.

CDR3 sequence: CSVAHREPYEQYF. The CDR3 nucleotides read TGCAGCGTTGCCCACAGGGAGCCCTACGAGCAGTACTTC. V gene TRBV29-1 combines with J gene TRBJ2-7, with a possible D match to TRBD1 (6 bases). The CDR3 consists of 13 residues. Germline CDR1 reads SQVTM; CDR2 reads ANQGSEA. Trimming left V 4 bases short and J 2 bases short, with 12 bases between.

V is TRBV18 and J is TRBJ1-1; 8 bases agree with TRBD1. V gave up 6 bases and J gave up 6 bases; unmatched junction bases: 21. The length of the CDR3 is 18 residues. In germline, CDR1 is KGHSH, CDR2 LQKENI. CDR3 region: CASSPPWDRWGSSAEAFF. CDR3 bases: TGTGCCAGCTCCCCGCCCTGGGACAGGTGGGGATCGAGTGCTGAAGCTTTCTTT.

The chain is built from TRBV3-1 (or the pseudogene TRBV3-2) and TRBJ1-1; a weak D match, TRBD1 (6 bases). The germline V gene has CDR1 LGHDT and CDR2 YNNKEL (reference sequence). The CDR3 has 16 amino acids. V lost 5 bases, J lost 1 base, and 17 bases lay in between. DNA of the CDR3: TGTGCCAGCAGCACATCCAGGGGCGCAACGAACACTGAAGCTTTCTTT. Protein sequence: CASSTSRGATNTEAFF.

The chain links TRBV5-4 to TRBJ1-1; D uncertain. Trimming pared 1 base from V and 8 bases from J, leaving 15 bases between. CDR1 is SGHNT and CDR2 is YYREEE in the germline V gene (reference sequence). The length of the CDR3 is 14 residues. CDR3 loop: CASSLNPGSPEAFF. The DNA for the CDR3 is TGTGCCAGCAGCTTGAACCCCGGGTCACCCGAAGCTTTCTTT.

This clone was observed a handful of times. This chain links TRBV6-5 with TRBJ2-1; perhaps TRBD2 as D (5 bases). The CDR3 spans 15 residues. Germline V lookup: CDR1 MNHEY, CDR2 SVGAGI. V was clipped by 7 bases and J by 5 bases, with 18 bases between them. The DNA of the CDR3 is TGTGCCAGCATTCTCCAAGCGGAAACCCACAATGAGCAGTTCTTC. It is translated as CASILQAETHNEQFF.

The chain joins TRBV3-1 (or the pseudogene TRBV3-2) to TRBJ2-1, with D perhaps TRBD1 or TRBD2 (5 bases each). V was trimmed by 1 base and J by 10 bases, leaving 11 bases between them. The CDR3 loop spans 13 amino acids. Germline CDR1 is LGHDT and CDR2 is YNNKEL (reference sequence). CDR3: CASSQGGAGEQFF. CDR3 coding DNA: TGTGCCAGCAGCCAAGGAGGGGCGGGCGAGCAGTTCTTC.

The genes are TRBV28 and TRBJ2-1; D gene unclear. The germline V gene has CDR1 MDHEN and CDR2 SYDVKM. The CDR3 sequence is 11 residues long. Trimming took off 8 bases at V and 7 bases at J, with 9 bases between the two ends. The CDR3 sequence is CASGMRNEQFF. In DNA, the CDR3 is TGTGCCAGCGGGATGCGGAATGAGCAGTTCTTC. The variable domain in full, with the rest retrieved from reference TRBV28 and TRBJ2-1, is DVKVTQSSRYLVKRTGEKVFLECVQDMDHENMFWYRQDPGLGLRLIYFSYDVKMKEKGDIPEGYSVSREKKERFSLILESASTNQTSMYLCASGMRNEQFFGPGTRLTVL.

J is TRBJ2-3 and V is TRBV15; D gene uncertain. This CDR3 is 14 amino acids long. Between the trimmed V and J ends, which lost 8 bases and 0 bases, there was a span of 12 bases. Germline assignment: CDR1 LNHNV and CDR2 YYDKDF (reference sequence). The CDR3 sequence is CATRDTPSTDTQYF. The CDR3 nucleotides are TGTGCCACCCGAGACACCCCTAGCACAGATACGCAGTATTTT.

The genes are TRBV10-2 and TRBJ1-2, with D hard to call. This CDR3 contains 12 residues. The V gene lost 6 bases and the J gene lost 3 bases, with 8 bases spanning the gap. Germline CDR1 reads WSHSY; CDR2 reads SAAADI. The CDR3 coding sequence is TGCGCCAGCAGGCTCGCAGACTATGGCTACACCTTC. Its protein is CASRLADYGYTF.

Written as DNA, the CDR3 is TGTGCCAGCAGCTCTGGACAGCAAACTAATGAAAAACTGTTTTTT. It translates to CASSSGQQTNEKLFF. The V and J genes are TRBV5-4 and TRBJ1-4, with a tentative D call TRBD1 (6 bases). Trimming took off 3 bases at V and 1 base at J, with 10 bases between the two ends. This CDR3 contains 15 residues. Germline assignment: CDR1 SGHNT and CDR2 YYREEE (reference sequence). Looking up the rest from reference TRBV5-4 and TRBJ1-4 gives the full variable domain: ETGVTQSPTHLIKTRGQQVTLRCSSQSGHNTVSWYQQALGQGPQFIFQYYREEENGRGNFPPRFSGLQFPNYSSELNVNALELDDSALYLCASSSGQQTNEKLFFGSGTQLSVL.

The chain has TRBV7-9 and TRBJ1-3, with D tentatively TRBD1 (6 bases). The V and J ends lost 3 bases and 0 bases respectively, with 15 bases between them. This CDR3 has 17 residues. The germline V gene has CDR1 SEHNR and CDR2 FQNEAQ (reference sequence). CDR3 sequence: CASSLLGQISSGNTIYF. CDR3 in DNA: TGTGCCAGCAGCTTGTTAGGACAGATCAGCTCTGGAAACACCATATATTTT.

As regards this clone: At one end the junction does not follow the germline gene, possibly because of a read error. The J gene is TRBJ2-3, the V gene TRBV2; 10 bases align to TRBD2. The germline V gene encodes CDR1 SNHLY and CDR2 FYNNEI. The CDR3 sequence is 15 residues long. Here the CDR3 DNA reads TGTGCCAGCAGCGTCTCTAGCGGGAGCAGAGATACGCAGTATTTT. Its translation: CASSVSSGSRDTQYF. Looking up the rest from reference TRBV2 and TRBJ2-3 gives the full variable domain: EPEVTQTPSHQVTQMGQEVILRCVPISNHLYFYWYRQILGQKVEFLVSFYNNEISEKSEIFDDQFSVERPDGSNFTLKIRSTKLEDSAMYFCASSVSSGSRDTQYFGPGTRLTVL.

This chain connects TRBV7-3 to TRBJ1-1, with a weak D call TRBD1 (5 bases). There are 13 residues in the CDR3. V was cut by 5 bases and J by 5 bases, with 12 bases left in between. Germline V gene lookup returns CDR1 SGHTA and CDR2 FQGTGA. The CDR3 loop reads CASSADSGTEAFF. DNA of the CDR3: TGTGCCAGCAGCGCCGACAGCGGGACTGAAGCTTTCTTT.

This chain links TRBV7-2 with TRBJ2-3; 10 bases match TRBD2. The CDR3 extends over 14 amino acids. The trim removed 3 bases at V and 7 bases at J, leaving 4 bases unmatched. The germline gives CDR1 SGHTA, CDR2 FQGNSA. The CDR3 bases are TGTGCCAGCAGCTTGGGGACTAGCGTTAATACGCAGTATTTT. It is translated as CASSLGTSVNTQYF.

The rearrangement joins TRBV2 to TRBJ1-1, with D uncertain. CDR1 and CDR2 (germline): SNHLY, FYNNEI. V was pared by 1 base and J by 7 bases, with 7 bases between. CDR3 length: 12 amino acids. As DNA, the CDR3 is TGTGCCAGCAGTGAAGTGGGTATTGAAGCTTTCTTT. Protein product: CASSEVGIEAFF.

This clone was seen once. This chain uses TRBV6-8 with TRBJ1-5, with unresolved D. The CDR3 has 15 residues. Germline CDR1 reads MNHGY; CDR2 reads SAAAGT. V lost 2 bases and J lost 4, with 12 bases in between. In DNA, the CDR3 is TGTGCCAGCAGTTACGCTTTCGAGCGGAATCAGCCCCAGCATTTT. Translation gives CASSYAFERNQPQHF.

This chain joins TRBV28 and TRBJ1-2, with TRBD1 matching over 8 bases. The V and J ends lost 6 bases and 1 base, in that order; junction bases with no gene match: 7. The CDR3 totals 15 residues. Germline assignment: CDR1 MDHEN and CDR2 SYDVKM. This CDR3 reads CASSLTGGFNYGYTF. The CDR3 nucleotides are TGTGCCAGCAGCCTCACAGGGGGTTTTAACTATGGCTACACCTTC.

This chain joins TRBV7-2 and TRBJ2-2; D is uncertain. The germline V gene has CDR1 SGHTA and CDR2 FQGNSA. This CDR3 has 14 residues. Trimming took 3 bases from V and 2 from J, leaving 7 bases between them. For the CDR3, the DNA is TGTGCCAGCAGCTTTATTTCTAACACCGGGGAGCTGTTTTTT. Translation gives CASSFISNTGELFF.

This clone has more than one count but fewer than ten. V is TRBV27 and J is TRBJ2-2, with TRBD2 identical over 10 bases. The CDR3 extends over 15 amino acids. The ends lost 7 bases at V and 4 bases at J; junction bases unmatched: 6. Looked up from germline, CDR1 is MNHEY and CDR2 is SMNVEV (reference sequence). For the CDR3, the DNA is TGTGCCAGCACCTTAGCGGGAGGAGGCACCGGGGAGCTGTTTTTT. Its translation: CASTLAGGGTGELFF.

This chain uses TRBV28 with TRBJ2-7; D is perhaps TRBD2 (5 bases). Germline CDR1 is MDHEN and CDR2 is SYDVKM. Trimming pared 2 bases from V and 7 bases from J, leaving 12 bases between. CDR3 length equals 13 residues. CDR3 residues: CASSLRAGGEQYF. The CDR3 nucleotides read TGTGCCAGCAGTTTACGGGCGGGTGGGGAGCAGTACTTC.

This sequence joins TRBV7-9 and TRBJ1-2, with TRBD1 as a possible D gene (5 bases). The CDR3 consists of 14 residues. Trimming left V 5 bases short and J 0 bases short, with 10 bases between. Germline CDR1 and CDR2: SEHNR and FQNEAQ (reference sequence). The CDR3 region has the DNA TGTGCCAGCAGCCCAGGGTTTACTAACTATGGCTACACCTTC. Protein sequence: CASSPGFTNYGYTF.

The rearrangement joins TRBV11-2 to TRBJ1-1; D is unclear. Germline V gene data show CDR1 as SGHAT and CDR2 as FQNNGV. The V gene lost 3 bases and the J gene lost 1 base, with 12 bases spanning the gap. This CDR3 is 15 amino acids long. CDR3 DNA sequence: TGTGCCAGCAGCTTCACCTTGACAACGAACACTGAAGCTTTCTTT. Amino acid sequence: CASSFTLTTNTEAFF.

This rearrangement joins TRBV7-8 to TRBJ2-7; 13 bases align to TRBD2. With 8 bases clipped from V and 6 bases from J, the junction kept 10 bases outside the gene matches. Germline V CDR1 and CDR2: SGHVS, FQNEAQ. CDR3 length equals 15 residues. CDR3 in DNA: TGTGCCAGCGGATCCGGGACTAGCGGGATTCGCGAGCAGTACTTC. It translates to CASGSGTSGIREQYF.

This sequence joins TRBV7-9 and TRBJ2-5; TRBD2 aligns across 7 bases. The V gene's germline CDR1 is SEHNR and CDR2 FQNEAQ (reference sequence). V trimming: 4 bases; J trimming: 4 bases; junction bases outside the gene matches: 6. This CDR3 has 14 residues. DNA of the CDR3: TGTGCCAGCAGCTGGGGAGGGGATGCAGAGACCCAGTACTTC. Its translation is CASSWGGDAETQYF. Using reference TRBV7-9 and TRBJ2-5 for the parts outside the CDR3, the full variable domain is DTGVSQNPRHKITKRGQNVTFRCDPISEHNRLYWYRQTLGQGPEFLTYFQNEAQLEKSRLLSDRFSAERPKGSFSTLEIQRTEQGDSAMYLCASSWGGDAETQYFGPGTRLLVL.

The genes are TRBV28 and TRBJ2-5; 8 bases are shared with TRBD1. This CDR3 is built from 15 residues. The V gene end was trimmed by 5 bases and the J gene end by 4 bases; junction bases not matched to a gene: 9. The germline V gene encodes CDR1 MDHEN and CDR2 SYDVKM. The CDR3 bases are TGTGCCAGCAGTGGGGATCGACAGGGGATAGAGACCCAGTACTTC. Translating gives CASSGDRQGIETQYF. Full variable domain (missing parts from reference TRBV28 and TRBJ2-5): DVKVTQSSRYLVKRTGEKVFLECVQDMDHENMFWYRQDPGLGLRLIYFSYDVKMKEKGDIPEGYSVSREKKERFSLILESASTNQTSMYLCASSGDRQGIETQYFGPGTRLLVL.

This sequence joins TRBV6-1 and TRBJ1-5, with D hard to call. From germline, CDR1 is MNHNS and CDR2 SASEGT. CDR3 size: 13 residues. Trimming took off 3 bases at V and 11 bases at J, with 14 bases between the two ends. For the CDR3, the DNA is TGTGCCAGCAGTGAGTCGGGCCCACGGGCCCAGCATTTT. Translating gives CASSESGPRAQHF.

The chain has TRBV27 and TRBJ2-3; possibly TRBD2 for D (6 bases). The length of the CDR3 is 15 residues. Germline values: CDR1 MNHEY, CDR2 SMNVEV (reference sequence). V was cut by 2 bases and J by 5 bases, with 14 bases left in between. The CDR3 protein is CASSLNRGAGDTQYF. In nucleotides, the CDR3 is TGTGCCAGCAGTTTAAATCGGGGAGCGGGAGATACGCAGTATTTT.